This TCR beta chain was recovered during a study of cytomegalovirus exposure and HLA in healthy donors. The table lists this clone with a count of one. There are 13 residues in the CDR3. V gave up 3 bases and J gave up 6 bases, with 10 bases separating them. CDR1 is SGHVS, CDR2 FNYEAQ, per germline. 13 Jbeta primers and 60 Vbeta primers were used for the PCR. The protocol was immunoSEQ multiplex PCR, while the TCRdb copy is restricted to in-frame clones and leaves out a portion. The table records 83,000 or so clones, around 74% of them present only once. The chain employs TRBV7-6 and TRBJ2-3; D is perhaps TRBD1 (6 bases). Sequencing was performed on PBMCs. The sequence was obtained from a man aged 25 to 40 in good health and CMV-seropositive. This CDR3 is CASSLGHLDTQYF. CDR3 DNA sequence: TGTGCCAGCAGCTTGGGACACCTTGATACGCAGTATTTT. The whole variable domain, filled in from reference TRBV7-6 and TRBJ2-3, reads GAGVSQSPRYKVTKRGQDVALRCDPISGHVSLYWYRQALGQGPEFLTYFNYEAQQDKSGLPNDRFSAERPEGSISTLTIQRTEQRDSAMYRCASSLGHLDTQYFGPGTRLTVL.